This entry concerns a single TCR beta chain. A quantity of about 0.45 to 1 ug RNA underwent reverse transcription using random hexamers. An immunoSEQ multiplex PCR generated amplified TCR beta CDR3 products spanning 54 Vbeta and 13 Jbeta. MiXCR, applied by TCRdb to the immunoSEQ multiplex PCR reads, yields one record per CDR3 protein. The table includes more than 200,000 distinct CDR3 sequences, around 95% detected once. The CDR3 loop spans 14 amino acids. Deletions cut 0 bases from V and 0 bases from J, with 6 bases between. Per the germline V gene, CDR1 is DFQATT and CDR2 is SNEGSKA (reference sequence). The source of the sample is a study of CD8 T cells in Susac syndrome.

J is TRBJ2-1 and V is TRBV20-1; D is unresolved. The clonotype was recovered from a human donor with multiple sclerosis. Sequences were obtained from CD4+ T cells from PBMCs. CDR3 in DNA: TGCAGTGCTAGAGACCAGAGCTCCTACAATGAGCAGTTCTTC. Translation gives CSARDQSSYNEQFF.